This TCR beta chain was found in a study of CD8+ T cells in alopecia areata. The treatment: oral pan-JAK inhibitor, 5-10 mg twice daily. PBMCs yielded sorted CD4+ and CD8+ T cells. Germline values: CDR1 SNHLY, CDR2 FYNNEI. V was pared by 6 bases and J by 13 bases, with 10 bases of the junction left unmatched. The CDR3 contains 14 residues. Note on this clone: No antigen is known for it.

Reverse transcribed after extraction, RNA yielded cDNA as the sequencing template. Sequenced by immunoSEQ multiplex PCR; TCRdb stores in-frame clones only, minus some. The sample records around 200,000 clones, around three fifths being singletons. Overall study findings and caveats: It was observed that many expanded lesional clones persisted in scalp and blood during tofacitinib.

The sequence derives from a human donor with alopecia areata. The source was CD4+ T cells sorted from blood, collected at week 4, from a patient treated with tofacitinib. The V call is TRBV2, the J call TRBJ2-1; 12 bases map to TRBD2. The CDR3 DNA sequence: TGTGCCAGCAGGGCCGGACTAGCGGGGTCCGAACAGTTCTTC. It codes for CASRAGLAGSEQFF.